The 30 T cell receptor beta chains below all came from one sample that was sequenced in a study of T cells in Graves' hyperthyroidism and ophthalmopathy. There were TCR beta CDR3 regions amplified from RNA transcripts. HTBI primers drove first-round RT-PCR of the TCR CDR3. One entry per CDR3 protein results from TCRdb running MiXCR on the multiplex PCR reads. The table has roughly 800,000 distinct CDR3 sequences, over 35% seen once; the top ten hold 8.9%. The sample consisted of blood. The receptors here all came from a man aged 18-30 years with Graves' hyperthyroidism.

V usage is TRBV2 and J usage is TRBJ1-2; D gene uncertain. V was shortened by 3 bases and J by 2 bases, with 16 bases between the two germline ends. The CDR3 contains 16 residues. The germline gives CDR1 SNHLY, CDR2 FYNNEI. The CDR3 DNA reads as TGTGCCAGCAGTGATGGTTACGGAGGGTCCAACTATGGCTACACCTTC. It encodes CASSDGYGGSNYGYTF.

The chain links TRBV19 to TRBJ1-1; 9 nucleotides agree with TRBD1. Germline assignment: CDR1 LNHDA and CDR2 SQIVND (reference sequence). The CDR3 contains 14 residues. With 5 bases clipped from V and 10 bases from J, the junction kept 11 bases outside the gene matches. CDR3 in amino acids: CASSLRDRVGIAFF. As DNA, the CDR3 is TGTGCCAGTAGTTTACGGGACAGGGTCGGGATAGCTTTCTTT.

This chain connects TRBV7-9 to TRBJ2-6; D gene unclear. The V end lost 2 bases, the J end lost 3 bases, and 8 bases lay between the germline ends. This CDR3 has 15 residues. CDR1 is SEHNR, CDR2 FQNEAQ, per germline (reference sequence). CDR3 residues: CASSLFGIGANVLTF. DNA for the CDR3: TGTGCCAGCAGCTTATTTGGTATTGGGGCCAACGTCCTGACTTTC.

This chain connects TRBV11-2 to TRBJ2-2, with D perhaps TRBD2 (6 bases). V lost 3 bases and J lost 8, with 13 bases in between. Per germline, CDR1 SGHAT and CDR2 FQNNGV. The CDR3 runs 14 residues. In DNA form, the CDR3 reads TGTGCCAGCAGCTTGGAAAGGGACTCTGGGGAGCTGTTTTTT. Translating gives CASSLERDSGELFF.

This clonotype was seen at least ten times. The V gene is TRBV7-9, the J gene TRBJ2-5, with 7 bases that match TRBD2. This CDR3 is 14 amino acids long. V lost 2 bases to trimming and J lost 2 bases; unmatched junction nucleotides: 2. Per the germline V gene, CDR1 is SEHNR and CDR2 is FQNEAQ (reference sequence). Written as DNA, the CDR3 is TGTGCCAGCAGCTTACTAGCGGCACAAGAGACCCAGTACTTC. Protein sequence: CASSLLAAQETQYF.

The CDR3 reads CASSLVTTENTGELFF. The CDR3 nucleotides read TGTGCCAGCAGCTTAGTGACTACCGAGAACACCGGGGAGCTGTTTTTT. The rearrangement links TRBV11-2 to TRBJ2-2, with D maybe TRBD2 (5 bases). V was trimmed by 1 base and J by 1 base, leaving 10 bases between them. Germline V gene data show CDR1 as SGHAT and CDR2 as FQNNGV. The length of the CDR3 is 16 residues. The full variable domain, completed using reference TRBV11-2 and TRBJ2-2, is EAGVAQSPRYKIIEKRQSVAFWCNPISGHATLYWYQQILGQGPKLLIQFQNNGVVDDSQLPKDRFSAERLKGVDSTLKIQPAKLEDSAVYLCASSLVTTENTGELFFGEGSRLTVL.

Only a few counts were recorded for this clonotype. A much larger clonotype is one base distant, so this may be a read error. V gene TRBV25-1 combines with J gene TRBJ2-5; D not certain. The V gene's germline CDR1 is MGHDK and CDR2 SYGVNS. Deletions cut 4 bases from V and 7 bases from J, with 13 bases between. CDR3 size: 13 residues. The CDR3 DNA follows: TGTGCCAGCAGTGCCCGCATCTTGGGGACCCAGTACTTC. Amino acids: CASSARILGTQYF. Looking up the rest from reference TRBV25-1 and TRBJ2-5 gives the full variable domain: EADIYQTPRYLVIGTGKKITLECSQTMGHDKMYWYQQDPGMELHLIHYSYGVNSTEKGDLSSESTVSRIRTEHFPLTLESARPSHTSQYLCASSARILGTQYFGPGTRLLVL.

The rearrangement joins TRBV20-1 to TRBJ2-5; either TRBD1 or TRBD2 may supply D (5 bases each). V was pared by 6 bases and J by 1 base, with 12 bases between. Germline assignment: CDR1 DFQATT and CDR2 SNEGSKA (reference sequence). The CDR3 runs to 13 residues. The CDR3 region has the DNA TGCAGTGCCGTGCCGGGGCCCCAAGAGACCCAGTACTTC. This gives the protein CSAVPGPQETQYF.

In its sample, this clonotype was seen many times. This rearrangement joins TRBV2 to TRBJ1-2; 9 nucleotides agree with TRBD1. Losses at the gene ends were 4 bases for V and 8 bases for J; bases not matched to a gene: 2. CDR1 is SNHLY, CDR2 FYNNEI, per germline. The CDR3 consists of 12 residues. CDR3 amino acids: CASSVDRGGYTF. Written as DNA, the CDR3 is TGTGCCAGCAGTGTGGACAGGGGAGGCTACACCTTC.

The V gene is TRBV6-5, the J gene TRBJ2-7, with D possibly being TRBD1 or TRBD2 (7 bases each). CDR3 length: 14 amino acids. Trimming took off 7 bases at V and 5 bases at J, with 18 bases between the two ends. Germline V gene data show CDR1 as MNHEY and CDR2 as SVGAGI. The DNA of the CDR3 is TGTGCCAGCACCGAACTCAGGGGGGGTGACGAGCAGTACTTC. It yields the protein CASTELRGGDEQYF.

This clonotype was seen once. The chain carries TRBV12-3 or TRBV12-4 and TRBJ1-2; D is possibly TRBD1 (5 bases). The CDR3 has 13 amino acids. V lost 5 bases and J lost 6, with 13 bases in between. CDR3 DNA: TGTGCCAGCAGTGCCTCCGGGACGGATGGCTACACCTTC. This gives the protein CASSASGTDGYTF.

This clonotype occurred a few times. This chain connects TRBV7-8 to TRBJ2-5; perhaps TRBD1 as D (6 bases). The length of the CDR3 is 15 residues. Between the trimmed V and J ends, which lost 5 bases and 7 bases, there was a span of 20 bases. Germline loops: CDR1 SGHVS, CDR2 FQNEAQ. The CDR3 region has the DNA TGTGCCAGCAGCCCCAGGGGTCTAACGCCCGGGACCCAGTACTTC. Translating it yields CASSPRGLTPGTQYF.

This clonotype has more than one count but fewer than ten. The rearrangement joins TRBV6-5 to TRBJ2-7, with D possibly being TRBD1 or TRBD2 (7 bases each). V was shortened by 7 bases and J by 1 base, with 17 bases between the two germline ends. The CDR3 is made up of 15 amino acids. Germline lookup yields CDR1 MNHEY and CDR2 SVGAGI. The CDR3 coding sequence is TGTGCCAGCACCCCAGGGGGGGGCCTGTCCTACGAGCAGTACTTC. Translation: CASTPGGGLSYEQYF.

This clonotype was seen a few times. The chain carries TRBV12-3 or TRBV12-4 and TRBJ2-5, with D possibly TRBD2 on 6 matching bases. Trimming stripped 8 bases from V and 5 bases from J, with 12 bases between. The CDR3 has 12 residues. CDR3 region: CASGHRGETQYF. The CDR3 DNA follows: TGTGCCAGCGGCCACCGGGGGGAGACCCAGTACTTC.

A few counts support this clonotype. The chain uses TRBV29-1 and TRBJ2-5; D call uncertain. TRBJ2-1 matches the DNA end more closely, so the J call is doubtful. Germline CDR1 and CDR2: SQVTM and ANQGSEA. The CDR3 is made up of 11 amino acids. CDR3 bases: TGCAGCGTTGAAGATCCAAATGAGCAGTTCTTC. Translation: CSVEDPNEQFF.

The chain combines TRBV29-1 with TRBJ1-1; 8 bases are shared with TRBD1. The CDR3 runs to 12 residues. The germline V gene encodes CDR1 SQVTM and CDR2 ANQGSEA. The DNA for the CDR3 is TGCAGAGTGGACAGGGAGGGCACTGAAGCTTTCTTT. Its protein product is CRVDREGTEAFF.

This clonotype was detected a few times. The chain has TRBV5-4 and TRBJ2-5, with 7 bases aligning to TRBD2. V trimming: 2 bases; J trimming: 5 bases; junction bases outside the gene matches: 6. Looked up from germline, CDR1 is SGHNT and CDR2 is YYREEE (reference sequence). This CDR3 contains 14 residues. In DNA form, the CDR3 reads TGTGCCAGCAGCTTCCACGCGGGAGATGAGACCCAGTACTTC. Its protein product is CASSFHAGDETQYF. Combining the CDR3 with reference TRBV5-4 and TRBJ2-5 gives the whole variable domain ETGVTQSPTHLIKTRGQQVTLRCSSQSGHNTVSWYQQALGQGPQFIFQYYREEENGRGNFPPRFSGLQFPNYSSELNVNALELDDSALYLCASSFHAGDETQYFGPGTRLLVL.

The chain has TRBV7-6 and TRBJ1-5; unclear D gene. Between the trimmed V and J ends, which lost 1 base and 2 bases, there was a span of 12 bases. This CDR3 is 16 amino acids long. The germline gives CDR1 SGHVS, CDR2 FNYEAQ. Here the CDR3 reads CASSLDSPKGNQPQHF. DNA for the CDR3: TGTGCCAGCAGCTTAGATAGTCCAAAGGGCAATCAGCCCCAGCATTTT.

The sample holds many counts of this clonotype. CDR3 sequence reads: CAISDSGRSNQPQHF. The CDR3 DNA reads as TGTGCCATCAGTGATTCGGGACGGAGCAATCAGCCCCAGCATTTT. The rearrangement links TRBV10-3 to TRBJ1-5, with D possibly being TRBD1 (5 bases). CDR1 and CDR2 from the germline V gene are ENHRY and SYGVKD. This CDR3 has 15 amino acids. V was pared by 3 bases and J by 1 base, with 10 bases between.

This clonotype has a count of ten or more. The gene calls are TRBV5-1 and TRBJ1-2; 8 nucleotides align to TRBD1. J gave up 8 bases and V 4 bases, and 10 bases lay outside the gene matches. The CDR3 runs 14 residues. Germline loops: CDR1 SGHRS, CDR2 YFSETQ. The CDR3 loop is CASSPDRGSDGYTF. CDR3 coding DNA: TGCGCCAGCAGCCCCGACAGGGGTTCGGACGGCTACACCTTC.

At least ten counts were recorded for this clonotype. The CDR3 DNA follows: TGTGCCAGCAGCCGCACCTCCTACGAGCAGTACTTC. Its protein product is CASSRTSYEQYF. The chain joins TRBV7-2 to TRBJ2-7; D not resolved. CDR1 and CDR2 (germline): SGHTA, FQGNSA. The V end was cut by 5 bases, the J end by 0 bases, with 5 bases between. The CDR3 runs 12 residues.

This clonotype was detected a few times. The chain carries TRBV19 and TRBJ1-1, with a tentative D call TRBD1 (6 bases). Trimming removed 3 bases from V and 1 base from J, with 24 bases in between. The germline CDR1 and CDR2 sequences are LNHDA and SQIVND (reference sequence). The CDR3 has 19 amino acids. CDR3 amino acids: CASSISPWTVGMRNTEAFF. The CDR3 region has the DNA TGTGCCAGTAGTATCTCACCCTGGACAGTGGGGATGAGGAACACTGAAGCTTTCTTT.

The chain combines TRBV12-3 or TRBV12-4 with TRBJ1-1; no firm D call. This CDR3 has 13 residues. The V and J ends lost 6 bases and 3 bases respectively, with 11 bases between them. CDR3 protein: CASRTVPDTEAFF. The CDR3 DNA reads TGTGCCAGCAGAACCGTACCGGACACTGAAGCTTTCTTT.

In this sample, this clonotype turned up a few times. The J gene is TRBJ2-7, the V gene TRBV11-2, with D perhaps TRBD2 (5 bases). The V end lost 5 bases, the J end lost 6 bases, and 17 bases lay between the germline ends. Germline V gene lookup returns CDR1 SGHAT and CDR2 FQNNGV. The CDR3 spans 14 residues. CDR3 DNA sequence: TGTGCCAGCAGCGCAGACGGGTTCGGGATCGAGCAGTACTTC. Its protein product is CASSADGFGIEQYF. Supplemented by reference TRBV11-2 and TRBJ2-7, the full variable domain reads EAGVAQSPRYKIIEKRQSVAFWCNPISGHATLYWYQQILGQGPKLLIQFQNNGVVDDSQLPKDRFSAERLKGVDSTLKIQPAKLEDSAVYLCASSADGFGIEQYFGPGTRLTVT.

This clonotype occurred once. The genes are TRBV6-5 and TRBJ1-1; D gene unclear. This CDR3 is 14 amino acids long. Trimming cost V 8 bases and J 3 bases, with 16 bases left between them. Germline-derived CDR1 and CDR2 are MNHEY and SVGAGI. The CDR3 spells CASSSTLAHTEAFF. In DNA, the CDR3 is TGTGCCAGCTCTTCGACCCTGGCCCACACTGAAGCTTTCTTT.

The chain couples TRBV5-5 to TRBJ1-5; a weak D match, TRBD1 (5 bases). CDR1 and CDR2 (germline): SGHKS, YYEKEE (reference sequence). The length of the CDR3 is 12 residues. The ends were cut back, 4 bases at V and 5 bases at J, with 7 bases in the middle. This chain's CDR3 is CASSAQDQPQHF. For the CDR3, the DNA is TGTGCCAGCAGCGCACAGGATCAGCCCCAGCATTTT.

The chain has TRBV7-3 and TRBJ2-5; no clear D gene. This CDR3 contains 14 residues. V was cut by 5 bases and J by 3 bases, with 13 bases left in between. Germline assignment: CDR1 SGHTA and CDR2 FQGTGA. The CDR3 loop is CASSVSDGKETQYF. The DNA of the CDR3 is TGTGCCAGCAGCGTAAGTGACGGTAAAGAGACCCAGTACTTC.

This clonotype has a count of ten or more. The rearrangement uses TRBV19 and TRBJ2-6, with D unresolved. The CDR3 runs to 14 residues. Germline CDR1 reads LNHDA; CDR2 reads SQIVND (reference sequence). The ends were cut back, 11 bases at V and 0 bases at J, with 11 bases in the middle. For the CDR3, the DNA is TGTGCCTGTATACGAATCTCTGGGGCCAACGTCCTGACTTTC. It translates to CACIRISGANVLTF. Variable domain in full (rest from reference TRBV19 and TRBJ2-6): DGGITQSPKYLFRKEGQNVTLSCEQNLNHDAMYWYRQDPGQGLRLIYYSQIVNDFQKGDIAEGYSVSREKKESFPLTVTSAQKNPTAFYLCACIRISGANVLTFGAGSRLTVL.

A word on this clonotype: The CDR3 end shows no conserved phenylalanine or tryptophan, and so a read error is likely. Because the CDR3's place on the DNA is in doubt, the DNA is left out and the CDR3 is given as listed by TCRdb. The chain has TRBV5-4 and TRBJ1-1; the DNA was not used to check the table's D call, TRBD1. The CDR3 is 8 residues long, counting both termini. CDR1 and CDR2 (germline): SGHNT, YYREEE (reference sequence). CDR3 protein: CASSLVPG.

This clonotype was detected many times. This sequence joins TRBV29-1 and TRBJ2-2; D may correspond to TRBD1 or TRBD2 (7 bases each). The V gene's germline CDR1 is SQVTM and CDR2 ANQGSEA. Between the trimmed V and J ends, which lost 4 bases and 6 bases, there was a span of 12 bases. This CDR3 contains 13 residues. The CDR3: CSVVPGGAGELFF. The CDR3 bases are TGCAGCGTTGTTCCAGGGGGGGCCGGGGAGCTGTTTTTT.